Described below is a single T cell receptor (beta chain) sequence and its context. Its antigen is not known. Ranging in age from roughly 6 to 90, the donors were healthy Caucasian individuals from Russia. The data were taken from a study of blood T cells in healthy people across ages. Notes on the study in general: Donor CMV status was unknown, possibly confounding expanded clonotype changes.

V was clipped by 7 bases and J by 3 bases, with 29 bases between them. The CDR3 sequence is 19 residues long. From germline, CDR1 is LGHNA and CDR2 YNFKEQ. A second PCR, run for roughly 7 to 11 cycles, used a sample-barcoded 5' primer plus a J-beta primer mix. Using its own MiXCR run on the 5' RACE reads, TCRdb lists one record per CDR3 protein. Found here are roughly 550,000 distinct CDR3 sequences, under 30% of them singletons; the top ten hold 7.5% to 9%. These data were also reused for a study on T cells of mothers and their children. That investigation notes: In this cohort, donors were three healthy Caucasian mothers plus their six children. Each child contributed about 3 million TCR beta CDR3 reads, while each mother contributed over 8 million.

The sequenced sample was blood. J is TRBJ2-3 and V is TRBV4-2, with D perhaps TRBD1 or TRBD2 (7 bases each). The receptor comes from a boy younger than 18 in good health. The CDR3 loop reads CASNQAADGEGALTDTQYF. The DNA for the CDR3 is TGTGCCAGCAACCAGGCCGCAGACGGGGAGGGGGCGTTGACAGATACGCAGTATTTT.